A single sample is the source of the 27 T cell receptor beta chains below, sequenced in a study of T cells in Graves' hyperthyroidism and ophthalmopathy. Amplification yielded TCR beta CDR3 regions, with RNA transcripts as the source. With the HTBI primer set, the TCR CDR3 went through a first round of RT-PCR. TCRdb re-derived calls from the multiplex PCR reads in MiXCR, one entry per CDR3 protein. The sample has more than 300,000 distinct CDR3 sequences, 17% seen once; the top ten hold around a third. Input material: blood. All receptors derive from a woman younger than 45 with Graves' hyperthyroidism that later progressed to Graves' ophthalmopathy.

The chain joins TRBV5-1 to TRBJ1-1; TRBD1 matches at 12 bases. This CDR3 has 16 amino acids. V trimming: 2 bases; J trimming: 5 bases; junction bases outside the gene matches: 7. Germline V lookup: CDR1 SGHRS, CDR2 YFSETQ. As DNA, the CDR3 is TGCGCCAGCAGCTTTGGGGGGACAGGGGGCTTAACTGAAGCTTTCTTT. This encodes CASSFGGTGGLTEAFF.

V usage is TRBV29-1 and J usage is TRBJ2-1; TRBD2 agrees at 9 bases. The CDR3 is 14 residues long. CDR1 is SQVTM and CDR2 is ANQGSEA in the germline V gene. V was clipped by 2 bases and J by 7 bases; unmatched bases: 6. CDR3 residues: CSVEQAGGGNEQFF. Here the CDR3 DNA reads TGCAGCGTTGAACAGGCGGGGGGGGGGAATGAGCAGTTCTTC.

The table lists this clonotype with many counts. The gene calls are TRBV18 and TRBJ2-2; either TRBD1 or TRBD2 may fit D (5 bases each). There are 16 residues in the CDR3. From germline, CDR1 is KGHSH and CDR2 LQKENI. Trimming left V 6 bases short and J 7 bases short, with 21 bases between. In nucleotides, the CDR3 is TGTGCCAGCTCGTCCGCCGGGGAAGGGACGGTCGGGGAGCTGTTTTTT. Translated, it gives CASSSAGEGTVGELFF. The variable domain in full, with the rest retrieved from reference TRBV18 and TRBJ2-2, is NAGVMQNPRHLVRRRGQEARLRCSPMKGHSHVYWYRQLPEEGLKFMVYLQKENIIDESGMPKERFSAEFPKEGPSILRIQQVVRGDSAAYFCASSSAGEGTVGELFFGEGSRLTVL.

The table lists this clonotype with many counts. The rearrangement links TRBV30 to TRBJ1-1; no clear D. Germline V gene sequence: CDR1 GTSNPN, CDR2 SVGIG (reference sequence). The CDR3 spans 13 residues. V was pared by 3 bases and J by 0 bases, with 8 bases between. This CDR3 is CAWSVGMNTEAFF. CDR3 sequence (DNA): TGTGCCTGGAGCGTGGGGATGAACACTGAAGCTTTCTTT.

This clonotype was detected ten times or more. The chain employs TRBV28 and TRBJ1-1; D remains unclear. With 6 bases removed from V and 4 bases from J, the gap between germline ends came to 9 bases. This CDR3 has 12 residues. Germline V gives CDR1 MDHEN, CDR2 SYDVKM. CDR3 protein: CASSDTVTEAFF. The CDR3, as DNA: TGTGCCAGCAGCGATACCGTCACTGAAGCTTTCTTT.

This clonotype has just a few counts. This chain joins TRBV19 and TRBJ1-5; the D gene is possibly TRBD1 (5 bases). CDR1 and CDR2 from the germline V gene are LNHDA and SQIVND (reference sequence). The length of the CDR3 is 17 residues. Trimming stripped 0 bases from V and 7 bases from J, with 19 bases between. The CDR3 reads CASSIDRGVSVEQPQHF. As DNA, the CDR3 is TGTGCCAGTAGTATAGATCGGGGGGTATCGGTTGAGCAGCCCCAGCATTTT.

This clonotype was observed at least ten times. This rearrangement joins TRBV4-1 to TRBJ1-1; TRBD1 might be the D (6 bases). The CDR3 spans 16 residues. Germline V gene sequence: CDR1 MGHRA, CDR2 YSYEKL. Trimming left V 1 base short and J 1 base short, with 13 bases between. CDR3 nucleotide sequence: TGCGCCAGCAGCCAAGTGGGGGGGGGCGGGAACACTGAAGCTTTCTTT. Translated, it gives CASSQVGGGGNTEAFF.

Only a few counts were recorded for this clonotype. Relative to the germline gene, one junction end is altered; a read error may explain this. The chain joins TRBV4-1 to TRBJ1-1, with D possibly TRBD1 on 6 matching bases. Germline CDR1 reads MGHRA; CDR2 reads YSYEKL. CDR3 length equals 15 residues. Here the CDR3 reads CASSLARGPNTEAFF. CDR3 nucleotides: TGTGCCAGCAGCTTAGCCAGGGGCCCGAACACTGAAGCTTTCTTT.

This clonotype appeared a few times. The rearrangement joins TRBV27 to TRBJ1-6, with 9 bases aligning to TRBD1. This CDR3 region has 16 residues. CDR1 and CDR2 from the germline V gene are MNHEY and SMNVEV (reference sequence). V trimming: 5 bases; J trimming: 6 bases; junction bases outside the gene matches: 8. CDR3 nucleotide sequence: TGTGCCAGCAGTCCACAGGGGGCGCGCGGTAATTCACCCCTCCACTTT. Its protein is CASSPQGARGNSPLHF.

This clonotype was observed many times. The chain joins TRBV14 to TRBJ2-5, with 7 bases fitting TRBD1. V gave up 5 bases and J gave up 3 bases; unmatched junction bases: 9. The length of the CDR3 is 15 residues. Germline loops: CDR1 SGHDN, CDR2 FVKESK. The CDR3 DNA reads TGTGCCAGCAGCTACTGGACAGGAGGTGAAGAGACCCAGTACTTC. Its translation is CASSYWTGGEETQYF.

This clonotype has more than one count but fewer than ten. The V call is TRBV20-1, the J call TRBJ2-1, with 8 bases fitting TRBD2. V lost 0 bases to trimming and J lost 2 bases; unmatched junction nucleotides: 6. Germline CDR1 DFQATT, CDR2 SNEGSKA (reference sequence). The CDR3 spans 16 residues. Here the CDR3 DNA reads TGCAGTGCTAGAGATCTAACTAGCGGAACCTACAATGAGCAGTTCTTC. The encoded protein is CSARDLTSGTYNEQFF.

This clonotype was picked up one time. The V and J genes are TRBV3-1 and TRBJ2-4; D may be TRBD1 (6 bases). Trimming removed 4 bases at V and 4 bases at J, with 26 bases between. Per germline, CDR1 LGHDT and CDR2 YNNKEL (reference sequence). The CDR3 sequence is 19 residues long. The CDR3 sequence: CASSRRSLGRGIRKNIQYF. The DNA for the CDR3 is TGTGCCAGCAGCCGACGTTCGTTGGGCAGGGGAATACGAAAAAACATTCAGTACTTC.

This clonotype appeared a few times. The rearrangement links TRBV6-1 to TRBJ2-3; 10 bases line up with TRBD1. Germline CDR1 and CDR2: MNHNS and SASEGT. CDR3 size: 16 residues. V was clipped by 6 bases and J by 2 bases; unmatched bases: 8. The CDR3 sequence: CASRTGTGAPTDTQYF. The CDR3 DNA reads as TGTGCCAGCAGGACCGGGACAGGGGCTCCCACAGATACGCAGTATTTT.

In this sample, this clonotype turned up many times. The CDR3 reads CAWSVLGTASSYEQYF. The CDR3 DNA sequence: TGTGCCTGGAGTGTACTAGGGACAGCGAGCTCCTACGAGCAGTACTTC. The chain recombines TRBV30 with TRBJ2-7; 7 bases fit TRBD1. This CDR3 has 16 amino acids. Germline loops: CDR1 GTSNPN, CDR2 SVGIG (reference sequence). Losses at the gene ends were 0 bases for V and 0 bases for J; bases not matched to a gene: 8.

Only a few counts were recorded for this clonotype. V and J are TRBV5-1 and TRBJ1-1, with 7 bases matching TRBD1. CDR3 size: 14 residues. Germline CDR1 SGHRS, CDR2 YFSETQ. In DNA, the CDR3 is TGCGTAATGGACAGGAGGGGCATGAACACTGAAGCTTTCTTT. It is translated as CVMDRRGMNTEAFF.

The chain joins TRBV6-1 to TRBJ1-1; no reliable D call. The V end was cut by 2 bases, the J end by 6 bases, with 10 bases between. The length of the CDR3 is 13 residues. Germline V gives CDR1 MNHNS, CDR2 SASEGT. DNA for the CDR3: TGTGCCAGCAGTGAAACCAACGGTTCTGAAGCTTTCTTT. Protein: CASSETNGSEAFF.

There are many counts of this clonotype. Here the CDR3 reads CASSTAGTGVYEQYF. The CDR3 DNA follows: TGTGCCAGCAGTACCGCTGGGACAGGGGTATACGAGCAGTACTTC. The V and J genes are TRBV27 and TRBJ2-7; 10 bases line up with TRBD1. CDR3 size: 15 residues. V gave up 5 bases and J gave up 4 bases; unmatched junction bases: 8. Germline values: CDR1 MNHEY, CDR2 SMNVEV (reference sequence).

The gene calls are TRBV28 and TRBJ1-1; D is unresolved. V was trimmed by 5 bases and J by 1 base, leaving 8 bases between them. CDR3 length: 13 residues. Germline V gives CDR1 MDHEN, CDR2 SYDVKM. CDR3 sequence reads: CASSAPRNTEAFF. The CDR3 DNA sequence: TGTGCCAGCAGTGCCCCAAGGAACACTGAAGCTTTCTTT.

The chain recombines TRBV28 with TRBJ2-2; a weak D match, TRBD2 (6 bases). Trimming left V 7 bases short and J 6 bases short, with 12 bases between. The germline CDR1 and CDR2 sequences are MDHEN and SYDVKM. This CDR3 contains 13 residues. CDR3 region: CASILSGAGELFF. The CDR3 bases are TGTGCCAGCATTTTGTCGGGGGCCGGGGAGCTGTTTTTT.

This clonotype was recorded many times. V gene TRBV10-2 combines with J gene TRBJ1-1; TRBD1 might be the D (5 bases). Germline CDR1 WSHSY, CDR2 SAAADI. The CDR3 totals 13 residues. Trimming removed 5 bases from V and 6 bases from J, with 13 bases in between. The CDR3 DNA follows: TGCGCCAGCAGTCAAGGAGGGGCGGCTGAAGCTTTCTTT. This translates into CASSQGGAAEAFF.

This clonotype was seen repeatedly, ten times or more. The gene calls are TRBV28 and TRBJ1-5; no clear D gene. The CDR3 is 17 residues long. Germline lookup yields CDR1 MDHEN and CDR2 SYDVKM. The V end lost 2 bases, the J end lost 0 bases, and 14 bases lay between the germline ends. CDR3 in DNA: TGTGCCAGCAGTTTAGCGGACGGCTACTATAGCAATCAGCCCCAGCATTTT. This codes for CASSLADGYYSNQPQHF.

J is TRBJ1-1 and V is TRBV5-6; D remains ambiguous. V shed 3 bases and J shed 3 bases, with 21 bases lying between them. The germline V gene has CDR1 SGHDT and CDR2 YYEEEE. This CDR3 region has 17 residues. The CDR3 coding sequence is TGTGCCAGCAGCTGGAGGGTATTTGTGAACCGGGACACTGAAGCTTTCTTT. Translation gives CASSWRVFVNRDTEAFF.

This chain links TRBV12-5 with TRBJ2-3, with D perhaps being TRBD1 or TRBD2 (6 bases each). The CDR3 loop spans 14 amino acids. Trimming stripped 2 bases from V and 4 bases from J, with 10 bases between. CDR1 is LGHNT and CDR2 is FRNRAP in the germline V gene. CDR3 bases: TGTGCTAGTGGTTTGTCGGGGGCTGCAGATACGCAGTATTTT. It encodes CASGLSGAADTQYF. Drawing the rest from reference TRBV12-5 and TRBJ2-3, the complete variable domain is DARVTQTPRHKVTEMGQEVTMRCQPILGHNTVFWYRQTMMQGLELLAYFRNRAPLDDSGMPKDRFSAEMPDATLATLKIQPSEPRDSAVYFCASGLSGAADTQYFGPGTRLTVL.

The chain couples TRBV29-1 to TRBJ2-5; 7 bases are a match to TRBD2. V lost 7 bases and J lost 9; bases outside the gene matches: 17. Germline V gene sequence: CDR1 SQVTM, CDR2 ANQGSEA. CDR3 length equals 14 residues. As DNA, the CDR3 is TGCAGCGCCGTGCTGGCGGGAGCGTTCGTAGCCCAGTACTTC. Protein sequence: CSAVLAGAFVAQYF.

Ten or more counts support this clonotype. This sequence joins TRBV28 and TRBJ2-3, with 8 bases identical to TRBD2. The CDR3 consists of 16 residues. Trimming removed 4 bases from V and 6 bases from J; junction bases left unmatched: 12. CDR1 is MDHEN, CDR2 SYDVKM, per germline. The CDR3 protein is CASSSIAGNGADTQYF. Written as DNA, the CDR3 is TGTGCCAGCAGTTCCATAGCGGGAAACGGGGCCGATACGCAGTATTTT.

The chain links TRBV5-4 to TRBJ2-5, with no clear D. Trimming left V 0 bases short and J 3 bases short, with 6 bases between. Germline CDR1 reads SGHNT; CDR2 reads YYREEE (reference sequence). The CDR3 is 13 amino acids. CDR3 amino acids: CASSLEQKETQYF. Written as DNA, the CDR3 is TGTGCCAGCAGCTTGGAACAGAAAGAGACCCAGTACTTC.

The V call is TRBV7-9, the J call TRBJ2-1; 8 bases are shared with TRBD1. CDR1 is SEHNR, CDR2 FQNEAQ, per germline (reference sequence). This CDR3 has 14 amino acids. The V and J ends lost 4 bases and 6 bases, in that order; junction bases with no gene match: 5. Here the CDR3 reads CASSSGTGINEQFF. In DNA form, the CDR3 reads TGTGCCAGCAGCTCCGGGACAGGTATCAATGAGCAGTTCTTC.